Below, one TCR beta chain is given with its context. Its antigen is not known. The germline V gene has CDR1 SNHLY and CDR2 FYNNEI. The trim removed 6 bases at V and 6 bases at J, leaving 13 bases unmatched. This CDR3 is 15 amino acids long. These data belong to a study of cytomegalovirus exposure and HLA in healthy donors. Overall study findings and caveats: A list of 150 or so TCR beta chains associated with cytomegalovirus was given. In vitro confirmation showed three CMV-associated chains to be CMV antigen specific. In the 120 or so validation repertoires, just under 95% of cluster scores exceeded 0, per a later analysis.

The study drew the donors from its roughly 110-subject validation cohort, separate from the roughly 710-subject first cohort. The data were produced by immunoSEQ multiplex PCR, yet TCRdb's version contains in-frame clones alone and is incomplete. This sample has more than 300,000 clones, with 80% to 90% found just once. The receptor was derived from a woman under 30 in good health and CMV-seronegative. The sample consisted of PBMCs. This chain links TRBV2 with TRBJ1-2, with 7 bases fitting TRBD1. In nucleotides, the CDR3 is TGTGCCAGCAGGTGGAAAGTCCGGGACAGAGATGGCTACACCTTC. Its protein product is CASRWKVRDRDGYTF.